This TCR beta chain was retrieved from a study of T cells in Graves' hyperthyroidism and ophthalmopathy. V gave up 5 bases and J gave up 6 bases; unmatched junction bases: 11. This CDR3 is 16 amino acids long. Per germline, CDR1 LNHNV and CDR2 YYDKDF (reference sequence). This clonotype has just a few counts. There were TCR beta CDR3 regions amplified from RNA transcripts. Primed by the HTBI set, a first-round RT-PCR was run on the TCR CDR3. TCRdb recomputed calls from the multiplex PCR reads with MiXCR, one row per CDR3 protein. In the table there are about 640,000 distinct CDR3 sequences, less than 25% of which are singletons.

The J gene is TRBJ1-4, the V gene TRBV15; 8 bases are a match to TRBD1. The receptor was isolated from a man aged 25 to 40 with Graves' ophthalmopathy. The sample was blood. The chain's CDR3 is CATSPTGGTGDEKLFF. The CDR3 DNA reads TGTGCCACCAGCCCCACGGGCGGGACAGGTGATGAAAAACTGTTTTTT.